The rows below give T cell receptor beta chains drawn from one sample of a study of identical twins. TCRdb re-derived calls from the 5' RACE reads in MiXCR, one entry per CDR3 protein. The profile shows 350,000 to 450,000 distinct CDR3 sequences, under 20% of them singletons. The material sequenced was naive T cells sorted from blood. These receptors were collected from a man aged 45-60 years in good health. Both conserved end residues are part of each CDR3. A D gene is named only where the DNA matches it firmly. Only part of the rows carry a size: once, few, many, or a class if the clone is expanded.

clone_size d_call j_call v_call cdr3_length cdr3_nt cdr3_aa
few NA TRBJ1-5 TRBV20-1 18 TGCAGTGCTAGAGGGGACCAGACTTTTCTTTATAGCAATCAGCCCCAGCATTTT CSARGDQTFLYSNQPQHF
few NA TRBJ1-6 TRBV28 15 TGTGCCAGCAGCATCCAGGGGAATTATAATTCACCCCTCCACTTT CASSIQGNYNSPLHF
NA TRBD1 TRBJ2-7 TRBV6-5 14 TGTGCCAGCAGTTACGATCGGGACAGGGGCGAGCAGTACTTC CASSYDRDRGEQYF
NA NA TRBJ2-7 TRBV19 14 TGTGCCAGTACAGTTTCGGGGAGCTCCTACGAGCAGTACTTC CASTVSGSSYEQYF
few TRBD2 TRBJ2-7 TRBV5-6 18 TGTGCCAGCAGCTTACGACTAGCGGGAGGGCCGAGCTCCTACGAGCAGTACTTC CASSLRLAGGPSSYEQYF
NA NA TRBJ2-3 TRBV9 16 TGTGCCAGCAGCGGCGGAAACGCGGCGAGCACAGATACGCAGTATTTT CASSGGNAASTDTQYF
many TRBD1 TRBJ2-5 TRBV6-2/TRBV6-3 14 TGTGCCACACGGGACAGGGGCCTCCAAGAGACCCAGTACTTC CATRDRGLQETQYF
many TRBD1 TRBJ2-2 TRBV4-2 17 TGTGCCAGCAGCCCCACCGGGACAGGGGTGAGGACCGGGGAGCTGTTTTTT CASSPTGTGVRTGELFF
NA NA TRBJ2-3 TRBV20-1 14 TGCAGTGCTAGGGCCATGACCTTCACAGATACGCAGTATTTT CSARAMTFTDTQYF
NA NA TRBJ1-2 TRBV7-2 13 TGTGCCAGCAGCGTGATTTACAGTGCTGGCTACACCTTC CASSVIYSAGYTF
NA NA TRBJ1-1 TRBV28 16 TGTGCCAGCAGTTCCGACAGGCCCCATTCGAACACTGAAGCTTTCTTT CASSSDRPHSNTEAFF
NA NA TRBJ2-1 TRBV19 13 TGTGCCAGTAGTATTCCGGGTAACAATGAGCAGTTCTTC CASSIPGNNEQFF
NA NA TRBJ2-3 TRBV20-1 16 TGCAGTGCTAGAGCCAGGGCGGCAGCCTGCACAGATACGCAGTATTTT CSARARAAACTDTQYF
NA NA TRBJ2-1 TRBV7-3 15 TGTGCCAGCAGCCTATCCCGGGACGGTTACAATGAGCAGTTCTTC CASSLSRDGYNEQFF
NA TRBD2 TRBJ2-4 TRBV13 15 TGTGCCAGCAGCTCCCTGGGACTAGCCAAGCACATTCAGTACTTC CASSSLGLAKHIQYF
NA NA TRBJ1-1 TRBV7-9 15 TGTGCCAGCAGCTTAAAGGGGCCCCTCAACACTGAAGCTTTCTTT CASSLKGPLNTEAFF
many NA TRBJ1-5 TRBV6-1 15 TGTGCCAGCAGCTCCCGGGGGGGTAGCAATCAGCCCCAGCATTTT CASSSRGGSNQPQHF
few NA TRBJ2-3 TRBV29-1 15 TGCAGCGTTGACTTACGGGAGAGGAGCACAGATACGCAGTATTTT CSVDLRERSTDTQYF
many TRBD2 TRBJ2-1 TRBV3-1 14 TGTGCCAGCAGCCACTCTAGCGGGAAGTATGAGCAGTTCTTC CASSHSSGKYEQFF
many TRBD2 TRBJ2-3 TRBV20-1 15 TGCAGTGCAAGACTAGCGGGGCTATACACAGATACGCAGTATTTT CSARLAGLYTDTQYF
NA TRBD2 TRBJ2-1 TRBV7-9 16 TGTGCCAGCAGCGTTGGGACCGGGAGGGCCGCGAATGAGCAGTTCTTC CASSVGTGRAANEQFF
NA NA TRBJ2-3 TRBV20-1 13 TGCAGTGCTAGAGAGGCAGGGATGGATACGCAGTATTTT CSAREAGMDTQYF
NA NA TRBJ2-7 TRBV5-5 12 TGTGCCAGCAGCTACTTGTCCTACGAGCAGTACTTC CASSYLSYEQYF
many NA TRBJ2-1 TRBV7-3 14 TGTGCCAGCAGCTTCCTGGGACTGGGCTATGAGCAGTTCTTC CASSFLGLGYEQFF
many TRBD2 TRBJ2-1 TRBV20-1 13 TGCAGTGCTAATAGCGGGAGTAACAATGAGCAGTTCTTC CSANSGSNNEQFF
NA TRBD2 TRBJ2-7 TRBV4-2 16 TGTGCCAGCAGCCACACCAAGACTAGCGGGAACTACGAGCAGTACTTC CASSHTKTSGNYEQYF
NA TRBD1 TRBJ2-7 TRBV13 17 TGTGCCAGCAGCCATAGGCCGAAGGGACAGGGTCGAGCCGAGCAGTACTTC CASSHRPKGQGRAEQYF
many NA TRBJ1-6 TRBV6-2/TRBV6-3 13 TGTGCCAGCAGCCTAACAGGGAATTCACCCCTCCACTTT CASSLTGNSPLHF
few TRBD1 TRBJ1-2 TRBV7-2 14 TGTGCCAGCAGCTTAGGACAGGGTGGTTATCGCTACACCTTC CASSLGQGGYRYTF
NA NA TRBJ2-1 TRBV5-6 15 TGTGCCAGCAGCTTCAACCCCTCCGGGGGCAATGAGCAGTTCTTC CASSFNPSGGNEQFF
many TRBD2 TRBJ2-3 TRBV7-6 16 TGTGCCAGCAGCACAGCGGGACTAGTCGCGACAGATACGCAGTATTTT CASSTAGLVATDTQYF
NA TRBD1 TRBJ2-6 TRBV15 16 TGTGCCACCAGCGGCCAGGGGGCAGCTGGGGCCAACGTCCTGACTTTC CATSGQGAAGANVLTF
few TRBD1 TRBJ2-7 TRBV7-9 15 TGTGCCAGCAGCTACCGGGACAGGGTCACCTACGAGCAGTACTTC CASSYRDRVTYEQYF
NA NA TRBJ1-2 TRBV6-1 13 TGTGCCAGCAGTCCCCCAGGGAACTATGGCTACACCTTC CASSPPGNYGYTF
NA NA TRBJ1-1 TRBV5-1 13 TGCGCCAGCAGCAGGTGGGGGAACACTGAAGCTTTCTTT CASSRWGNTEAFF
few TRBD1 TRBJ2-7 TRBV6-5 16 TGTGCCAGCAGTTCCCCGATCGGACAGGGGAACCACGAGCAGTACTTC CASSSPIGQGNHEQYF
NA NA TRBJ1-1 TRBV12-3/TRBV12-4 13 TGTGCCAGCAGTTATGGGGTTAGCACTGAAGCTTTCTTT CASSYGVSTEAFF
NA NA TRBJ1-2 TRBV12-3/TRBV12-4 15 TGTGCCAGCTCCCTCGACAGCCAGCCTAACTATGGCTACACCTTC CASSLDSQPNYGYTF
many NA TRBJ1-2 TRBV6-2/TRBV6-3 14 TGTGCCAGCAGTACCCCACGCCAGTCGGGTGGCTACACCTTC CASSTPRQSGGYTF
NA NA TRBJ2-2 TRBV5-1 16 TGCGCCAGCAGCTTGATGGACTTACGGAACACCGGGGAGCTGTTTTTT CASSLMDLRNTGELFF
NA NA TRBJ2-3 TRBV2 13 TGTGCCAGCAGGGCTGGGGCGCTCCATACGCAGTATTTT CASRAGALHTQYF
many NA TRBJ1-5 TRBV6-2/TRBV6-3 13 TGTGCCAGCAGTGACCCGGGCCCTCAGCCCCAGCATTTT CASSDPGPQPQHF
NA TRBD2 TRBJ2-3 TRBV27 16 TGTGCCAGCAGTTTGACTAGCGACGGAAGCACAGATACGCAGTATTTT CASSLTSDGSTDTQYF
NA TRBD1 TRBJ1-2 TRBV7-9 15 TGTGCCAGCAGCAGTGGGGGACAGGGGACCAATGGCTACACCTTC CASSSGGQGTNGYTF
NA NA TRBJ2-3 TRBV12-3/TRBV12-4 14 TGTGCCAGCAGCACCACAGGGTTCACAGATACGCAGTATTTT CASSTTGFTDTQYF
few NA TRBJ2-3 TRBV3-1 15 TGTGCCAGCAGCCGGGACCCCGCCTTCACAGATACGCAGTATTTT CASSRDPAFTDTQYF
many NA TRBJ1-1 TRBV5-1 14 TGCGCCAGCAGCTTGGGGCAACAGAACACTGAAGCTTTCTTT CASSLGQQNTEAFF
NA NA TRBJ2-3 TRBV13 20 TGTGCCAGCAGCTCAGAGGACAGGGCCCATCCGGGGGGTGACACAGATACGCAGTATTTT CASSSEDRAHPGGDTDTQYF
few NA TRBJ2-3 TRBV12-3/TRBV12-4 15 TGTGCTGGGGGGCGGGGATCCACTAGCACAGATACGCAGTATTTT CAGGRGSTSTDTQYF
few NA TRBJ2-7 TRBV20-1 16 TGCAGTGCCGTGACTTGGCCCGGCGTTTTAACGAACGAGCAGTACTTC CSAVTWPGVLTNEQYF
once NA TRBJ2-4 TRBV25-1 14 TGTGCCAGCAGTGAATCATGGGCCAAAAACATTCAGTACTTC CASSESWAKNIQYF
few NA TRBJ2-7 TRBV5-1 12 TGCGCCAGCAGCTTAGGGACCGACGAGCAGTACTTC CASSLGTDEQYF
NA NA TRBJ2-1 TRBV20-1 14 TGCAGTGCTAGACGACCCGGCGTTCAGGGTGAGCAGTTCTTC CSARRPGVQGEQFF